The 30 T cell receptor beta chains reported below all come from one sample, sequenced in a study of cytomegalovirus exposure and HLA in healthy donors. PCR used 60 Vbeta primers and 13 Jbeta primers. TCRdb's copy holds only in-frame clones and misses some; the assay was immunoSEQ multiplex PCR. This table holds over 100,000 clones, roughly 69% found once. Sequenced input: PBMCs. These receptors all stem from a woman aged 70 to 79 in good health and CMV-seropositive.

The chain uses TRBV27 and TRBJ1-4, with TRBD1 matching 7 bases. The germline gives CDR1 MNHEY, CDR2 SMNVEV (reference sequence). This CDR3 contains 16 residues. V trimming: 6 bases; J trimming: 3 bases; junction bases outside the gene matches: 10. This CDR3 is CASSLQGIGANEKLFF. CDR3 nucleotide sequence: TGTGCCAGCAGCCTACAGGGGATAGGGGCTAATGAAAAACTGTTTTTT.

The chain uses TRBV4-1 and TRBJ2-7; 9 nucleotides agree with TRBD2. V was pared by 1 base and J by 1 base, with 5 bases of the junction left unmatched. This CDR3 is 16 amino acids long. In germline, CDR1 is MGHRA, CDR2 YSYEKL. CDR3 residues: CASSQVSAGGSYEQYF. For the CDR3, the DNA is TGCGCCAGCAGCCAAGTTTCGGCGGGGGGGTCCTACGAGCAGTACTTC.

This sequence joins TRBV11-2 and TRBJ2-7, with D tentatively TRBD2 (5 bases). CDR3 length: 14 amino acids. V gave up 1 base and J gave up 6 bases, with 13 bases separating them. Germline V CDR1 and CDR2: SGHAT, FQNNGV. CDR3 DNA sequence: TGTGCCAGCAGCTTAGGCGCTCGAGGGATCGAGCAGTACTTC. Its protein is CASSLGARGIEQYF.

This rearrangement joins TRBV7-2 to TRBJ1-2, with TRBD1 matching 8 bases. The junction had 3 bases not matched to a gene; V was cut back by 1 base and J by 2 bases. Germline-derived CDR1 and CDR2 are SGHTA and FQGNSA. The CDR3 has 15 amino acids. This CDR3 reads CASSLVRGPNYGYTF. The CDR3 nucleotides read TGTGCCAGCAGCTTAGTCAGGGGGCCCAACTATGGCTACACCTTC.

The rearrangement joins TRBV30 to TRBJ1-4, with D uncertain. Germline-derived CDR1 and CDR2 are GTSNPN and SVGIG (reference sequence). The CDR3 covers 13 residues. Trimming removed 3 bases at V and 8 bases at J, with 13 bases between. The CDR3 loop is CAWRGPAREKLFF. CDR3 sequence (DNA): TGTGCCTGGAGGGGTCCTGCCAGGGAAAAACTGTTTTTT.

The V gene is TRBV4-1, the J gene TRBJ2-1; 10 positions agree with TRBD2. Trimming took 2 bases from V and 6 from J; bases not matched to a gene: 7. This CDR3 has 16 residues. Per the germline V gene, CDR1 is MGHRA and CDR2 is YSYEKL. CDR3 coding DNA: TGCGCCAGCAGCCAACACCTAGCGGGGGTGATCAATGAGCAGTTCTTC. It yields the protein CASSQHLAGVINEQFF.

Here the CDR3 DNA reads TGTGCCAGCAGCCCGGGACAAGGAGGCGAACAACTGTTTTTT. Encoded protein: CASSPGQGGEQLFF. This chain joins TRBV7-9 and TRBJ1-4, with D possibly being TRBD1 (6 bases). The CDR3 is 14 residues long. Trimming took 5 bases from V and 12 from J, leaving 19 bases between them. The V gene's germline CDR1 is SEHNR and CDR2 FQNEAQ (reference sequence).

This clone has only a few counts. The chain links TRBV7-9 to TRBJ1-5; no clear D. V lost 0 bases and J 2 bases, leaving 8 bases between the germline ends. The CDR3 loop spans 15 amino acids. Germline V lookup: CDR1 SEHNR, CDR2 FQNEAQ (reference sequence). The CDR3 reads CASSLASQGNQPQHF. CDR3 sequence (DNA): TGTGCCAGCAGCTTAGCTTCGCAGGGCAATCAGCCCCAGCATTTT.

V and J are TRBV5-1 and TRBJ2-6; 13 nucleotides line up with TRBD2. This CDR3 contains 19 residues. Trimming cost V 2 bases and J 1 base; bases outside gene matches: 6. The germline V gene has CDR1 SGHRS and CDR2 YFSETQ. The CDR3 DNA reads TGCGCCAGCAGCTTAGACGGACTAGCGGGGGCATCTGGGGCCAACGTCCTGACTTTC. It specifies CASSLDGLAGASGANVLTF.

The chain recombines TRBV14 with TRBJ1-2; no firm D call. The V gene lost 0 bases and the J gene lost 8 bases, with 13 bases spanning the gap. The germline V gene has CDR1 SGHDN and CDR2 FVKESK. The CDR3 sequence is 14 residues long. The CDR3 region has the DNA TGTGCCAGCAGCCAAGAGGGCCGGGCGGGGGGCTACACCTTC. Translated: CASSQEGRAGGYTF.

Here the CDR3 DNA reads TGTGCCAGTACCCTGCAGGGACAGGGTCTTAAGAATGAGCAGTTCTTC. Encoded protein: CASTLQGQGLKNEQFF. J is TRBJ2-1 and V is TRBV19; 9 bases fit TRBD1. The CDR3 length is 16 residues. Trimming cost V 7 bases and J 7 bases; bases outside gene matches: 14. CDR1 LNHDA and CDR2 SQIVND come from the germline V gene (reference sequence).

The V call is TRBV6-5, the J call TRBJ1-4; D gene ambiguous. The CDR3 spans 15 residues. The germline V and J ends were trimmed by 6 bases and 0 bases, with 11 bases remaining between them. Germline V gene lookup returns CDR1 MNHEY and CDR2 SVGAGI. The CDR3 sequence: CASRAAGATNEKLFF. For the CDR3, the DNA is TGTGCCAGCAGAGCCGCGGGAGCAACTAATGAAAAACTGTTTTTT.

This chain connects TRBV6-5 to TRBJ2-1, with D possibly matching TRBD2 (6 bases). CDR3 size: 15 residues. In germline, CDR1 is MNHEY, CDR2 SVGAGI. V lost 6 bases and J 4 bases, leaving 16 bases between the germline ends. The CDR3 DNA is TGTGCCAGCAGCTTATCGGGAGCCTTATACAATGAGCAGTTCTTC. Translating it yields CASSLSGALYNEQFF.

The CDR3 region is CASSLMRGGTDTQYF. CDR3 nucleotides: TGCGCCAGCAGCTTGATGCGGGGGGGCACAGATACGCAGTATTTT. This chain joins TRBV5-1 and TRBJ2-3; TRBD2 matches at 8 bases. Losses at the gene ends were 1 base for V and 1 base for J; bases not matched to a gene: 2. Germline CDR1 and CDR2: SGHRS and YFSETQ. The CDR3 contains 15 residues.

The rearrangement links TRBV7-2 to TRBJ2-1, with 7 bases identical to TRBD1. Per germline, CDR1 SGHTA and CDR2 FQGNSA. The CDR3 sequence is 16 residues long. Unmatched junction bases numbered 2, after V lost 0 bases and J lost 0 bases. CDR3 residues: CASSLAEGASYNEQFF. CDR3 nucleotide sequence: TGTGCCAGCAGCTTAGCTGAGGGGGCCTCCTACAATGAGCAGTTCTTC.

The rearrangement uses TRBV27 and TRBJ2-7; 8 nucleotides agree with TRBD1. V shed 5 bases, J shed 3 bases, and the junction held 6 bases outside the gene matches. The CDR3 totals 14 residues. CDR1 and CDR2 from the germline V gene are MNHEY and SMNVEV (reference sequence). The CDR3 nucleotides are TGTGCCAGCAGTCTGCGACAGGGGTACTACGAGCAGTACTTC. It translates to CASSLRQGYYEQYF.

The V gene is TRBV2, the J gene TRBJ2-2; weak D call: TRBD2 (6 bases). In germline, CDR1 is SNHLY, CDR2 FYNNEI. The V end was cut by 5 bases, the J end by 4 bases, with 11 bases between. The CDR3 is 14 residues long. CDR3 amino acids: CASSPRETTGELFF. CDR3 in DNA: TGTGCCAGCAGTCCCCGGGAGACCACCGGGGAGCTGTTTTTT.

The chain has TRBV2 and TRBJ1-2; 7 bases are shared with TRBD1. Germline lookup yields CDR1 SNHLY and CDR2 FYNNEI. The CDR3 is made up of 13 amino acids. The V gene end was trimmed by 6 bases and the J gene end by 3 bases; junction bases not matched to a gene: 4. As DNA, the CDR3 is TGTGCCAGCAGCGTCGGGACAGACTATGGCTACACCTTC. Encoded protein: CASSVGTDYGYTF. The full variable domain, in which reference TRBV2 and TRBJ1-2 provide the parts outside the CDR3, is EPEVTQTPSHQVTQMGQEVILRCVPISNHLYFYWYRQILGQKVEFLVSFYNNEISEKSEIFDDQFSVERPDGSNFTLKIRSTKLEDSAMYFCASSVGTDYGYTFGSGTRLTVV.

This chain connects TRBV7-9 to TRBJ1-2; tentative D call: TRBD1 (5 bases). CDR1 is SEHNR and CDR2 is FQNEAQ in the germline V gene (reference sequence). Trimming took 6 bases from V and 6 from J, leaving 14 bases between them. This CDR3 comprises 13 residues. The CDR3 region has the DNA TGTGCCAGCAGTACGCAGGGAATGGATGGCTACACCTTC. This translates into CASSTQGMDGYTF.

The CDR3 loop is CASSYTRGAGYTF. The CDR3 DNA is TGTGCCAGCAGTTACACTCGGGGAGCTGGCTACACCTTC. This chain uses TRBV6-5 with TRBJ1-2; D is uncertain. This CDR3 is built from 13 residues. V was clipped by 2 bases and J by 7 bases, with 11 bases between them. The germline V gene encodes CDR1 MNHEY and CDR2 SVGAGI.

This chain uses TRBV19 with TRBJ1-1, with no clear D. V lost 4 bases and J lost 1, with 7 bases in between. Germline V gene sequence: CDR1 LNHDA, CDR2 SQIVND (reference sequence). The CDR3 is made up of 13 amino acids. The CDR3 bases are TGTGCCAGTAGTACACAGACGAACACTGAAGCTTTCTTT. It encodes CASSTQTNTEAFF. The full variable domain, rest sourced from reference TRBV19 and TRBJ1-1, is DGGITQSPKYLFRKEGQNVTLSCEQNLNHDAMYWYRQDPGQGLRLIYYSQIVNDFQKGDIAEGYSVSREKKESFPLTVTSAQKNPTAFYLCASSTQTNTEAFFGQGTRLTVV.

The chain combines TRBV27 with TRBJ2-7, with TRBD2 as a possible D gene (6 bases). This CDR3 comprises 14 residues. In germline, CDR1 is MNHEY, CDR2 SMNVEV (reference sequence). The ends were cut back, 6 bases at V and 5 bases at J, with 17 bases in the middle. This chain's CDR3 is CASSRSSGRHEQYF. The CDR3 DNA is TGTGCCAGCAGCCGATCCTCAGGGAGGCACGAGCAGTACTTC.

A note on this clone: Different DNA sequences within this sample yield the same CDR3. The rearrangement joins TRBV5-6 to TRBJ1-5; D unresolved. The germline gives CDR1 SGHDT, CDR2 YYEEEE. V was clipped by 0 bases and J by 0 bases, with 7 bases between them. The CDR3 length is 15 residues. CDR3 bases: TGTGCCAGCAGCTTGGGAGGTTATAGCAATCAGCCCCAGCATTTT. Protein: CASSLGGYSNQPQHF.

This clone turned up a few times. This chain joins TRBV6-7 and TRBJ1-4, with 7 nucleotides matching TRBD1. TRBV6-7 is placed among ORFs of uncertain function. The CDR3 has 16 residues. After removal of 2 bases from V and 0 bases from J, the junction contained 3 bases not matched to a gene. The CDR3 DNA reads TGTGCCAGCAGTTACGGGCAGGGGGCAACTAATGAAAAACTGTTTTTT. Translating gives CASSYGQGATNEKLFF.

This chain joins TRBV18 and TRBJ2-7, with D perhaps TRBD2 (6 bases). CDR3 length equals 15 residues. Germline CDR1 is KGHSH and CDR2 is LQKENI. V gave up 2 bases and J gave up 2 bases, with 13 bases separating them. CDR3 residues: CASSPGDGGAYEQYF. The CDR3, as DNA: TGTGCCAGCTCACCAGGGGACGGCGGGGCCTACGAGCAGTACTTC.

This chain connects TRBV4-1 to TRBJ1-4; 8 positions agree with TRBD1. This CDR3 has 15 amino acids. J lost 6 bases, V lost 3 bases, and 6 bases had no gene match. Per germline, CDR1 MGHRA and CDR2 YSYEKL. CDR3 bases: TGCGCCAGCAGCCAGGCCGGGACAGGACATGAAAAACTGTTTTTT. It is translated as CASSQAGTGHEKLFF.

This sequence joins TRBV11-2 and TRBJ1-2, with D possibly being TRBD1 (6 bases). CDR1 is SGHAT, CDR2 FQNNGV, per germline. V lost 1 base and J 7 bases, leaving 10 bases between the germline ends. The CDR3 extends over 13 amino acids. CDR3 coding DNA: TGTGCCAGCAGCTTAGCTCCAGGGGTTGGCTACACCTTC. Its translation is CASSLAPGVGYTF.

The V call is TRBV6-5, the J call TRBJ1-4; D not certain. CDR3 length equals 14 residues. V shed 6 bases and J shed 0 bases, with 8 bases lying between them. Germline V gene data show CDR1 as MNHEY and CDR2 as SVGAGI. The CDR3 DNA reads as TGTGCCAGCAGCCGTACAGCAACTAATGAAAAACTGTTTTTT. Translation: CASSRTATNEKLFF.

This chain links TRBV30 with TRBJ1-1; D might be TRBD1 (5 bases). CDR1 and CDR2 (germline): GTSNPN, SVGIG (reference sequence). V was cut by 3 bases and J by 0 bases, with 11 bases left in between. The CDR3 runs 14 residues. The CDR3 loop is CAWRGGTLNTEAFF. DNA for the CDR3: TGTGCCTGGAGGGGGGGGACTCTGAACACTGAAGCTTTCTTT.

CDR3 protein: CARGQGAFLYEQYF. The CDR3 nucleotides read TGTGCCAGGGGACAGGGGGCGTTCCTCTACGAGCAGTACTTC. This chain uses TRBV5-6 with TRBJ2-7, with 12 positions matching TRBD1. CDR3 length: 14 amino acids. Germline V gene sequence: CDR1 SGHDT, CDR2 YYEEEE. After removal of 8 bases from V and 3 bases from J, the junction contained 6 bases not matched to a gene.